What follows are 21 T cell receptor beta chains derived from one specimen sequenced in a study of T-cell memory formation after mild COVID-19. TCRdb reprocessed the 5' RACE reads with MiXCR, giving one entry per CDR3 protein. The sample includes hundreds of thousands of distinct CDR3 sequences, less than 25% of them seen just once. Input material: PBMCs or a T cell subset sorted from them (not recorded which). These receptors were obtained from an adult woman who had mild COVID-19 (a few samples of this study predate the infection). Cell type and time point are not known.

This chain links TRBV11-2 with TRBJ2-1; TRBD1 aligns across 7 bases. Germline V gene lookup returns CDR1 SGHAT and CDR2 FQNNGV. V lost 1 base and J lost 2; bases outside the gene matches: 5. CDR3 length: 16 amino acids. The CDR3 spells CASSLVSGGTYNEQFF. The CDR3 DNA reads as TGTGCCAGCAGCTTAGTTTCAGGGGGAACCTACAATGAGCAGTTCTTC. The whole variable domain, remainder taken from reference TRBV11-2 and TRBJ2-1, is EAGVAQSPRYKIIEKRQSVAFWCNPISGHATLYWYQQILGQGPKLLIQFQNNGVVDDSQLPKDRFSAERLKGVDSTLKIQPAKLEDSAVYLCASSLVSGGTYNEQFFGPGTRLTVL.

In this sample, this clonotype turned up a few times. The chain links TRBV12-3 or TRBV12-4 to TRBJ1-1; D may be TRBD1 (5 bases). V was clipped by 0 bases and J by 2 bases, with 13 bases between them. This CDR3 comprises 16 residues. The CDR3 nucleotides are TGTGCCAGCAGTTTAGCTAGTACAGGCCTTAACACTGAAGCTTTCTTT. It translates to CASSLASTGLNTEAFF.

The genes are TRBV27 and TRBJ2-3; D is uncertain. V was cut by 6 bases and J by 0 bases, with 13 bases left in between. CDR1 is MNHEY and CDR2 is SMNVEV in the germline V gene (reference sequence). This CDR3 comprises 15 residues. The CDR3 DNA is TGTGCCAGCAGCGGTTTACTCTCTAGCACAGATACGCAGTATTTT. Translation: CASSGLLSSTDTQYF.

The chain has TRBV7-7 and TRBJ2-2; maybe TRBD1 (6 bases). V shed 5 bases and J shed 0 bases, with 10 bases lying between them. The CDR3 is 15 residues long. Germline loops: CDR1 SSHAT, CDR2 FNYEAQ (reference sequence). CDR3 sequence reads: CASSRTVANTGELFF. The CDR3 bases are TGTGCCAGCAGCCGGACAGTGGCGAACACCGGGGAGCTGTTTTTT.

The CDR3 spells CASSRTTGTGELFF. DNA for the CDR3: TGTGCCAGCAGCCGGACTACCGGCACCGGGGAGCTGTTTTTT. The chain employs TRBV3-1 and TRBJ2-2; the D gene is possibly TRBD2 (6 bases). Germline V CDR1 and CDR2: LGHDT, YNNKEL (reference sequence). The V end lost 4 bases, the J end lost 4 bases, and 10 bases lay between the germline ends. The CDR3 runs to 14 residues.

The rearrangement links TRBV12-3 or TRBV12-4 to TRBJ1-1; 7 bases align to TRBD1. The CDR3 has 14 residues. V was pared by 6 bases and J by 1 base, with 5 bases of the junction left unmatched. The CDR3 spells CASRVTGRNTEAFF. As DNA, the CDR3 is TGTGCCAGCAGGGTGACAGGGAGGAACACTGAAGCTTTCTTT.

This clonotype has only a few counts. V usage is TRBV12-3 or TRBV12-4 and J usage is TRBJ2-1; D is ambiguous. This CDR3 region has 12 residues. The ends were cut back, 4 bases at V and 14 bases at J, with 15 bases in the middle. The CDR3 protein is CASSSTPSGEFF. The CDR3 DNA is TGTGCCAGCAGTTCGACGCCCTCTGGGGAGTTCTTC.

The J gene is TRBJ2-7, the V gene TRBV7-9; D possibly uses TRBD1 or TRBD2 (5 bases each). Germline V gene lookup returns CDR1 SEHNR and CDR2 FQNEAQ (reference sequence). The CDR3 length is 13 residues. V was cut by 8 bases and J by 2 bases, with 13 bases left in between. CDR3 in DNA: TGTGCCAGCGGGCGAGGGGAAGCCTACGAGCAGTACTTC. Protein product: CASGRGEAYEQYF.

The chain links TRBV5-6 to TRBJ2-5, with no clear D. Germline CDR1 and CDR2: SGHDT and YYEEEE. V shed 3 bases and J shed 5 bases, with 11 bases lying between them. This CDR3 is 13 amino acids long. The CDR3 nucleotides read TGTGCCAGCAGCTCAGAGTTTCGGGAGACCCAGTACTTC. Amino acids: CASSSEFRETQYF.

The chain employs TRBV7-8 and TRBJ1-4, with D unresolved. The CDR3 is 13 amino acids. The germline V and J ends were trimmed by 6 bases and 6 bases, with 11 bases remaining between them. Germline values: CDR1 SGHVS, CDR2 FQNEAQ. The CDR3 region has the DNA TGTGCCAGCAGAAAAACGTGGGATGAAAAACTGTTTTTT. Amino acid sequence: CASRKTWDEKLFF.

The rearrangement joins TRBV12-3 or TRBV12-4 to TRBJ2-5, with D perhaps matching TRBD1 (6 bases). The CDR3 extends over 15 amino acids. V was clipped by 6 bases and J by 9 bases, with 23 bases between them. The CDR3 nucleotides are TGTGCCAGCAGACCCCTGGCCAGGGGCAATTTGCCCCAGTACTTC. Translation: CASRPLARGNLPQYF.

This sequence joins TRBV12-3 or TRBV12-4 and TRBJ2-5; D ambiguous. Trimming pared 6 bases from V and 5 bases from J, leaving 19 bases between. This CDR3 contains 15 residues. In DNA, the CDR3 is TGTGCCAGCAGACAGTGGGCCGGAATCGAGGAGACCCAGTACTTC. Residues: CASRQWAGIEETQYF.

The V and J genes are TRBV5-1 and TRBJ2-1; the match to TRBD1 covers 8 bases. The germline gives CDR1 SGHRS, CDR2 YFSETQ. The J segment lost 3 bases and the V segment lost 3 bases, leaving 8 bases of the junction unmatched. This CDR3 is 16 amino acids long. CDR3 DNA sequence: TGCGCCAGCAGCTGGAGTTTGGACAGGGACTACAATGAGCAGTTCTTC. The encoded protein is CASSWSLDRDYNEQFF. The complete variable domain, with remaining parts taken from reference TRBV5-1 and TRBJ2-1, reads KAGVTQTPRYLIKTRGQQVTLSCSPISGHRSVSWYQQTPGQGLQFLFEYFSETQRNKGNFPGRFSGRQFSNSRSEMNVSTLELGDSALYLCASSWSLDRDYNEQFFGPGTRLTVL.

The V and J genes are TRBV6-5 and TRBJ2-4, with D maybe TRBD1 (5 bases). CDR1 is MNHEY and CDR2 is SVGAGI in the germline V gene. Trimming removed 8 bases at V and 9 bases at J, with 26 bases between. This CDR3 has 16 residues. In nucleotides, the CDR3 is TGTGCCAGCCAGACGGGCCGGCAGGGTCGGTTGTCCATTCAGTACTTC. As protein: CASQTGRQGRLSIQYF.

The chain has TRBV7-9 and TRBJ1-6; D is uncertain. The CDR3 contains 12 residues. Per germline, CDR1 SEHNR and CDR2 FQNEAQ (reference sequence). Trimming shortened V by 2 bases and J by 6 bases, and 2 bases separated the two germline ends. CDR3 DNA sequence: TGTGCCAGCAGCTTATTTAATTCACCCCTCCACTTT. Translated: CASSLFNSPLHF.

This clonotype has a handful of counts. V and J are TRBV7-9 and TRBJ2-1; 7 bases line up with TRBD1. V dropped 4 bases and J dropped 3; count of bases not matched to a gene: 12. The CDR3 is made up of 17 amino acids. Germline V gives CDR1 SEHNR, CDR2 FQNEAQ (reference sequence). Written as DNA, the CDR3 is TGTGCCAGCAGCTATAGCGCCGGGACAGAGTTCTACAATGAGCAGTTCTTC. It encodes CASSYSAGTEFYNEQFF.

The chain is built from TRBV4-2 and TRBJ2-1; possible D gene TRBD2, 6 bases. The germline V gene has CDR1 LGHNA and CDR2 YNFKEQ. V lost 2 bases and J 6 bases, leaving 20 bases between the germline ends. The CDR3 covers 17 residues. Here the CDR3 DNA reads TGTGCCAGCAGCCAACCGGGGGACGGGAGAAGTGGCAATGAGCAGTTCTTC. Protein: CASSQPGDGRSGNEQFF.

This clonotype was seen more than once but under ten times. The genes are TRBV6-5 and TRBJ1-1; D may be TRBD1 (5 bases). There are 14 residues in the CDR3. V was shortened by 8 bases and J by 0 bases, with 13 bases between the two germline ends. Germline V gene data show CDR1 as MNHEY and CDR2 as SVGAGI. The chain's CDR3 is CASRRGGLNTEAFF. The CDR3, as DNA: TGTGCCAGCCGTAGGGGAGGTCTGAACACTGAAGCTTTCTTT.

This chain links TRBV7-2 with TRBJ2-7; the D gene could be TRBD1 or TRBD2 (5 bases each). The CDR3 runs 17 residues. Germline values: CDR1 SGHTA, CDR2 FQGNSA. Trimming cost V 1 base and J 4 bases, with 20 bases left between them. This CDR3 is CASSLDPRGGSPYEQYF. Here the CDR3 DNA reads TGTGCCAGCAGCTTAGACCCTCGGGGCGGGTCCCCGTACGAGCAGTACTTC. The entire variable domain, with the rest obtained from reference TRBV7-2 and TRBJ2-7, is as follows: GAGVSQSPSNKVTEKGKDVELRCDPISGHTALYWYRQSLGQGLEFLIYFQGNSAPDKSGLPSDRFSAERTGGSVSTLTIQRTQQEDSAVYLCASSLDPRGGSPYEQYFGPGTRLTVT.

At least ten counts were recorded for this clonotype. This rearrangement joins TRBV29-1 to TRBJ2-2; TRBD1 is a possible D gene (6 bases). This CDR3 spans 14 amino acids. CDR1 is SQVTM and CDR2 is ANQGSEA in the germline V gene. Trimming pared 2 bases from V and 0 bases from J, leaving 7 bases between. CDR3 coding DNA: TGCAGCGTTGAACGGGACACGAACACCGGGGAGCTGTTTTTT. Its protein product is CSVERDTNTGELFF.

This chain connects TRBV9 to TRBJ2-1; no definite D call. The CDR3 loop spans 16 amino acids. Germline values: CDR1 SGDLS, CDR2 YYNGEE. Deletions cut 4 bases from V and 4 bases from J, with 18 bases between. The CDR3 protein is CASSPTNRHPYNEQFF. The CDR3, as DNA: TGTGCCAGCAGCCCAACCAACCGACATCCATACAATGAGCAGTTCTTC.